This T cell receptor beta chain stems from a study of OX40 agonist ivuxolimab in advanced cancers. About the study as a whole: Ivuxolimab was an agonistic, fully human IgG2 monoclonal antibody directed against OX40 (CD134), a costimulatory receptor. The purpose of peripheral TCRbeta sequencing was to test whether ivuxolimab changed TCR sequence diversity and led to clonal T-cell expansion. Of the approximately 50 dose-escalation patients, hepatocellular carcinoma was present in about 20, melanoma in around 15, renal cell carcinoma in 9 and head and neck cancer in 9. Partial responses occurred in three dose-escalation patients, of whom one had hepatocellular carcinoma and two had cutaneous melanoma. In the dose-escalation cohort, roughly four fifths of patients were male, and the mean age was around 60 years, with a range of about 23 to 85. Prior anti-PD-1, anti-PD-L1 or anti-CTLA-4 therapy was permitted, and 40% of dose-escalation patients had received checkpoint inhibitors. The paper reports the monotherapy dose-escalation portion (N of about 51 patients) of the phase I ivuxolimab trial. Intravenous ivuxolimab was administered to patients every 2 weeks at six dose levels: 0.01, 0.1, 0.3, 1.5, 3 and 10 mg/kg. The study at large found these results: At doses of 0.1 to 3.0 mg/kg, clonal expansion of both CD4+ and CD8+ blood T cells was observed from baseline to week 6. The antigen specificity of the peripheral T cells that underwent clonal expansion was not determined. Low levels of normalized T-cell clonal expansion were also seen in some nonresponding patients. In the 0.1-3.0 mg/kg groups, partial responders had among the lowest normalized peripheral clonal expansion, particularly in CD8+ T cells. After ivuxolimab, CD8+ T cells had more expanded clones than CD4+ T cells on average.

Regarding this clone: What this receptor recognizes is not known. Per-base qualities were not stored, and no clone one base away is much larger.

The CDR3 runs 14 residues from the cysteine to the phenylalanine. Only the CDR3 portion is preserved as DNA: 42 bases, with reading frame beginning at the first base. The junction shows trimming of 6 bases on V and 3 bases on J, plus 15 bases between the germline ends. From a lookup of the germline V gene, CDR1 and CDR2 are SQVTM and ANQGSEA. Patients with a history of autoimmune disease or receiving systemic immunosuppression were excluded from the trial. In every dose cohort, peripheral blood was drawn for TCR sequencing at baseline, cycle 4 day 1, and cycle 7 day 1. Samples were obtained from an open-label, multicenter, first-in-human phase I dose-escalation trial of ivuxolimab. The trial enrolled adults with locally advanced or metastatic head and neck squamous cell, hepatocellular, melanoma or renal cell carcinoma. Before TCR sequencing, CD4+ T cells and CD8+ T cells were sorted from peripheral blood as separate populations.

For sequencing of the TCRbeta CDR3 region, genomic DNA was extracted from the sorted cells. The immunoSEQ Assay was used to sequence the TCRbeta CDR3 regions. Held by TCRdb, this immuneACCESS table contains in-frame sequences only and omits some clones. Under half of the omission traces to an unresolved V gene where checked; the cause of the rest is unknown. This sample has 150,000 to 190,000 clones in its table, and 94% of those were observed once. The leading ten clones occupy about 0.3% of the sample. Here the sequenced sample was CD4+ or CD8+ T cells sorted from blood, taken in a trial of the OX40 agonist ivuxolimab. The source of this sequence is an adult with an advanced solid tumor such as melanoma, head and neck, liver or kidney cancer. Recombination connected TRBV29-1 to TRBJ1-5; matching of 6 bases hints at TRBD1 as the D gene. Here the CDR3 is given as CSVTTGNNNQPQHF. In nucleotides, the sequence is TGCAGCGTCACCACAGGGAATAACAATCAGCCCCAGCATTTT.